This T cell receptor beta chain was captured by sequencing in a study of T cells after yellow fever vaccination (dated by TCRdb to 2018 to 2020). Turning to the overall study: The SMART-Seq v4 Ultra Low Input RNA kit was used to prepare libraries from fractions with low cell numbers. To follow T-cell clones before and after primary and booster YFV17D yellow fever vaccination, bulk TCR alpha and beta repertoires were sequenced over time. Two healthy male donors, one aged 18 to 30 and one aged 30 to 40 years, made up the cohort. Blood samples were taken at several timepoints before and after primary and secondary immunization, and bulk PBMC replicates and cell subsets were isolated. The paper's findings and limits, for the study overall: The study included only two donors, which limits how far the findings can be generalized. Compared with the primary T-cell response, the secondary T-cell response was weaker but faster, peaking on day 5 rather than day 15. Most clones expanded after primary vaccination (almost 98% of CD4 and 70% to 90% of CD8) were re-detected after the booster, suggesting that broad memory maintenance occurred. A small share of clonotypes occurred in both CD4 and CD8 compartments, likely arising from convergent recombination. Because abundant contaminating clonotypes from the bulk population could be contained in FACS-sorted repertoires, computational filtering was required.

TCR cDNA was synthesized by 5'RACE template switching, which introduced a universal primer site and unique molecular identifiers. cDNA synthesis was primed from both the TCR alpha and TCR beta constant segments. Library amplification used two PCR steps, and the second PCR step added sample barcodes and sequencing adapters. Libraries were sequenced on Illumina HiSeq 2500 (2x100 bp) or NovaSeq (2x150 bp). In the source study's methods: Reads were demultiplexed and collapsed into UMI consensus sequences with MIGEC, and V(D)J alignment was performed with MiXCR. Vaccine-responding clonotypes were defined with edgeR using replicate PBMC samples, requiring FDR below 0.01 and a log2 fold change above 5 up to day 15. Bulk clonotypes were assigned CD4 or CD8 identity according to which sequenced CD4 or CD8 repertoire held them at higher abundance. TCRdb trimmed public reads at Q25 via fastp, called clones via MiXCR and kept in-frame beta chains. Rows are unified per CDR3 protein, each entry keeping the most common DNA and genes. TCRdb, rather than the study authors, made the V and J calls. In all, the sample holds 450,000 to 550,000 distinct CDR3 sequences, and 21% of those were seen once. The ten largest clones add up to about 15% of the sample.

Per the germline V gene (reference sequence), DFQATT is the CDR1 and SNEGSKA is the CDR2. The CDR3 runs 17 residues from the cysteine to the phenylalanine. The sequence is cut down to CDR3 DNA, 51 bases in frame from base 1. Trimming takes 0 bases off V and 3 bases off J; junction bases not matched to a gene: 9. As regards this clonotype: Its cognate antigen has yet to be identified. Base qualities were left out, and no much larger clone turns up one base away.

Per the publication, the treatment or condition label means: live attenuated yellow fever vaccine strain. At every blood-draw timepoint, two biological replicates of bulk PBMCs were collected. PBMCs were isolated from peripheral blood using a standard Ficoll-Paque protocol. RNA was extracted with TriZol from bulk PBMCs, CD4 and CD8 fractions, and dextramer-positive and dextramer-negative fractions. Source: PBMCs, taken approximately 22 days after the first yellow fever vaccination. This sequence uses TRBV20-1 and TRBJ2-3; TRBD2 aligns with 10 central bases. This TCR was sampled from a man between 18 and 29 years old who received the YFV17D yellow fever vaccine. The DNA is as follows: TGCAGTGCTAGAGATTCGGCTAGCGGGGGACTAACAGATACGCAGTATTTT. This is translated as CSARDSASGGLTDTQYF.